The rows below give T cell receptor beta chains drawn from one sample of a study of blood T cell repertoires in COVID-19. Data came from immunoSEQ multiplex PCR; TCRdb stores just in-frame clones and leaves some out. The table shows over 200,000 clones, with roughly 88% occurring only once. Sequenced: peripheral blood. The receptor source for this set is a man younger than 35 with active or convalescent COVID-19. The CDR3 runs from the conserved cysteine through the conserved F or W. The D gene is left open where the match is weak. Size is omitted from some rows. Given values are once, few, many or a class for expanded clones.

D gene	clone size	V gene	J gene	CDR3 DNA	CDR3 protein
-	-	TRBV19	TRBJ2-2	TGTGCCAGTAGTATAATGAGCGGGTTGACGAACACCGGGGAGCTGTTTTTT	CASSIMSGLTNTGELFF
-	few	TRBV19	TRBJ1-5	TGTGCCAGTAGTCCACGACAGTATAGCAATCAGCCCCAGCATTTT	CASSPRQYSNQPQHF
TRBD2	-	TRBV6-5	TRBJ2-7	TGTGCCACCGCCCGGGAGGGGACCTACGAGCAGTACTTC	CATAREGTYEQYF
-	-	TRBV27	TRBJ2-7	TGTGCCAGCAGTTTTTGGAAGCAAGGAGGGTCCTACGAGCAGTACTTC	CASSFWKQGGSYEQYF
TRBD2	-	TRBV7-9	TRBJ2-1	TGTGCCAGCAGCTTAACCCCAGCGGGAGACTCCTACAATGAGCAGTTCTTC	CASSLTPAGDSYNEQFF
-	-	TRBV28	TRBJ1-2	TGTGCCAGCAGTTTATTGGTCACCCTAGCCTATGGCTACACCTTC	CASSLLVTLAYGYTF
-	-	TRBV10-1	TRBJ1-2	TGCGCCAGCAGTGAGTCGACCCGGGGGTATGGCTACACCTTC	CASSESTRGYGYTF
TRBD2	-	TRBV18	TRBJ2-2	TGTGCCAGCTCACCGAACGGGGGGGCAAACACCGGGGAGCTGTTTTTT	CASSPNGGANTGELFF
TRBD2	-	TRBV10-3	TRBJ2-3	TGTGCCATCAGTGAGTTTAGTAGCGGGGACACCACAGATACGCAGTATTTT	CAISEFSSGDTTDTQYF
-	-	TRBV29-1	TRBJ2-3	TGCAGCGTTGAGTGGGTCCTAGCAGATACGCAGTATTTT	CSVEWVLADTQYF
TRBD2	-	TRBV30	TRBJ2-1	TGTGCCTGGAGTTTGGGAGCGGGAGACAGTGAGCAGTTCTTC	CAWSLGAGDSEQFF
TRBD2	-	TRBV7-3	TRBJ2-3	TGTGCCAGCAGCCCTTACGGGGGGGCGGCAGATACGCAGTATTTT	CASSPYGGAADTQYF
-	-	TRBV7-2	TRBJ1-1	TGTGCCAGCAGCTTATCTAGCTTGACTGAAGCTTTCTTT	CASSLSSLTEAFF
-	-	TRBV7-8	TRBJ1-5	TGTGCCAGCAGCTTACGGGGGGGGAGCAATCAGCCCCAGCATTTT	CASSLRGGSNQPQHF
TRBD2	few	TRBV6-4	TRBJ2-7	TGTGCCAGCAGCCTACTAGCGGGAGTCGACGAGCAGTACTTC	CASSLLAGVDEQYF
-	-	TRBV5-6	TRBJ2-7	TGTGCCAGCAGCCGGGGTGGGCTCTCCTACGAGCAGTACTTC	CASSRGGLSYEQYF
TRBD1	-	TRBV14	TRBJ1-2	TGTGCCAGCAGCTCCGGACAGGCCTTGACGGGCTATGGCTACACCTTC	CASSSGQALTGYGYTF
-	-	TRBV12-3/TRBV12-4	TRBJ2-7	TGTGCCAGCAGTTTAACAGGGTACGAGCAGTACTTC	CASSLTGYEQYF
-	few	TRBV5-4	TRBJ1-2	TGTGCCAGCAGCTTGGTCAGGGCCAACTATGGCTACACCTTC	CASSLVRANYGYTF
-	many	TRBV15	TRBJ1-5	TGTGCCACCTGTGAGAAATTCAATCAGCCCCAGCATTTT	CATCEKFNQPQHF
-	-	TRBV6-5	TRBJ2-7	TGTGCCAGCAGTTCAGCGGGCGCCAGCTACGAGCAGTACTTC	CASSSAGASYEQYF
-	-	TRBV30	TRBJ2-7	TGTGCCCTAGGGAGCTACGAGCAGTACTTC	CALGSYEQYF
TRBD1	-	TRBV6-5	TRBJ2-1	TGTGCCAGCAGTTATTTGGGACAGCACAATGAGCAGTTCTTC	CASSYLGQHNEQFF
TRBD1	-	TRBV2	TRBJ1-1	TGTGCCAGCAGGGGGACAGGGGGAGGTACTGAAGCTTTCTTT	CASRGTGGGTEAFF
TRBD1	-	TRBV29-1	TRBJ1-2	TGCAGCGTTGGGGGGGGGACAGGGTCCTTAGGCTACACCTTC	CSVGGGTGSLGYTF
TRBD2	once	TRBV5-4	TRBJ2-7	TGTGCCAGCAGCCCGACTAGCGGGTCCTACGAGGGGTACTTC	CASSPTSGSYEGYF
TRBD1	-	TRBV9	TRBJ1-4	TGTGCCAGCAGCGTAGAGGGACAGGGCCTTAATGAAAAACTGTTTTTT	CASSVEGQGLNEKLFF
-	-	TRBV5-4	TRBJ1-2	TGTGCCAGCAGCCCCCCGGCGGGGAACTATGGCTACACCTTC	CASSPPAGNYGYTF
-	-	TRBV5-1	TRBJ1-6	TGCGCCAGCAGCTTGGGAGCGAACGTCGGTTCACCCCTCCACTTT	CASSLGANVGSPLHF
-	-	TRBV13	TRBJ2-2	TGTGCCAGCAGCCTAGCTCTTCACACCGGGGAGCTGTTTTTT	CASSLALHTGELFF
-	-	TRBV24-1	TRBJ2-2	TGTGCCACCAGTGATTTCCTCGCCGGGGAGCTGTTTTTT	CATSDFLAGELFF
TRBD1	few	TRBV7-4	TRBJ1-3	TGTGCCAGCAGCCAAGGGACAGCTGGAAACACCATATATTTT	CASSQGTAGNTIYF
-	-	TRBV5-4	TRBJ2-3	TGTGCCAGCAGCTTGGATCTGTCGGAGGCAGATACGCAGTATTTT	CASSLDLSEADTQYF
-	few	TRBV6-5	TRBJ2-7	TGTGCCAGCAGTTATTTATCCAGCGGACGCTACGAGCAGTACTTC	CASSYLSSGRYEQYF
-	-	TRBV19	TRBJ1-2	TGTGCCAGTAACCCCTCAGTATGGGACACCTCTAACTATGGCTACACCTTC	CASNPSVWDTSNYGYTF
-	-	TRBV19	TRBJ2-3	TGTGCCAGTAGTACCCCGACGAGCCCCAATAGGAGAGGGGATACGCAGTATTTT	CASSTPTSPNRRGDTQYF
-	-	TRBV2	TRBJ2-3	TGTGCCAGCAGCCCCGGTTATAACGTAGCGCTAAGCACAGATACGCAGTATTTT	CASSPGYNVALSTDTQYF
-	-	TRBV7-2	TRBJ1-1	TGTGCCAGCAGCTTGGTCCTAAACACTGAAGCTTTCTTT	CASSLVLNTEAFF
-	-	TRBV11-3	TRBJ1-2	TGTGCCAGCAGCTTGGTCAGGGAGGAAGATGGCTACACCTTC	CASSLVREEDGYTF
TRBD1	-	TRBV27	TRBJ2-7	TGTGCCAGCAGTTCGATAGGGACAGTGAAATCCTACGAGCAGTACTTC	CASSSIGTVKSYEQYF
-	-	TRBV7-2	TRBJ2-3	TGTGCCAGCAGCTTGACTAGGGCAGATACGCAGTATTTT	CASSLTRADTQYF
-	-	TRBV30	TRBJ2-1	TGTGCCTGGAGTGTAGGTCGAGTCAGGAATGAGCAGTTCTTC	CAWSVGRVRNEQFF
TRBD1	-	TRBV7-8	TRBJ1-2	TGTGCCAGCAGCTTAGAGACTTACGGGACAGGCTATGGCTACACCTTC	CASSLETYGTGYGYTF
TRBD2	-	TRBV30	TRBJ2-1	TGTGCCTGGAGGGGGTGGAGCGGGGACGTATACAATGAGCAGTTCTTC	CAWRGWSGDVYNEQFF